The rows below give T cell receptor beta chains drawn from one sample of a study of blood T cell repertoires in COVID-19. Method: immunoSEQ multiplex PCR; TCRdb's copy keeps in-frame clones and lacks some. In the table there are 170,000 or so clones, roughly 87% of which are singletons. Sequenced input: peripheral blood. Source of these receptors: a young man who had recovered from COVID-19. Each CDR3 is given with its conserved first and last residue. The D gene is left open where the match is weak. Clone size, where shown, is once, few, many, or a class for clones that have expanded.

CDR3	DNA	D	size	J	V
CAWNPGESEQYF	TGTGCCTGGAACCCAGGGGAATCCGAGCAGTACTTC	-	-	TRBJ2-7	TRBV30
CASCFSAGYEQYF	TGCGCCAGTTGCTTTTCCGCGGGGTACGAGCAGTACTTC	-	once	TRBJ2-7	TRBV5-1
CASRGDREINYGYTF	TGTGCCAGCAGGGGGGACAGAGAGATTAACTATGGCTACACCTTC	TRBD1	-	TRBJ1-2	TRBV2
CASSLRLAGRTDTQYF	TGTGCCAGCAGCTTACGACTAGCGGGCCGCACAGATACGCAGTATTTT	TRBD2	once	TRBJ2-3	TRBV3-1/TRBV3-2
CASRSSGSGSYNEQFF	TGTGCCAGCAGATCTAGCGGGAGCGGGTCCTACAATGAGCAGTTCTTC	TRBD2	-	TRBJ2-1	TRBV28
CASSSGGANTGELFF	TGTGCCAGCAGTAGCGGGGGCGCGAACACCGGGGAGCTGTTTTTT	TRBD2	-	TRBJ2-2	TRBV2
CASSHGTSTYEQYF	TGCGCCAGCTCCCACGGGACTTCCACCTACGAGCAGTACTTC	-	-	TRBJ2-7	TRBV5-1
CASTLSPYNEQFF	TGTGCCAGCACCCTCTCCCCCTACAATGAGCAGTTCTTC	-	-	TRBJ2-1	TRBV12-3/TRBV12-4
CASRRDRTGYEQYF	TGCGCCAGCAGAAGGGACAGAACAGGGTACGAGCAGTACTTC	TRBD1	-	TRBJ2-7	TRBV10-2
CASGTGGNTIYF	TGTGCCAGCGGAACAGGAGGAAACACCATATATTTT	-	-	TRBJ1-3	TRBV5-6
CASSLGAGTYGYTF	TGTGCCAGCAGCTTAGGGGCAGGGACATATGGCTACACCTTC	-	-	TRBJ1-2	TRBV13
CASSQGVGDTSYEQYF	TGCGCCAGCAGCCAAGGGGTGGGTGACACTTCCTACGAGCAGTACTTC	-	few	TRBJ2-7	TRBV4-3
CASSYPIPGTYQPQHF	TGTGCCAGCAGTTACCCCATTCCAGGGACATATCAGCCCCAGCATTTT	-	-	TRBJ1-5	TRBV6-2/TRBV6-3
CASRQNREEQFF	TGCGCCAGCAGACAAAACCGGGAAGAGCAGTTCTTC	-	-	TRBJ2-1	TRBV5-1
CASSYAGAGANVLTF	TGTGCCAGCAGTTACGCAGGGGCTGGGGCCAACGTCCTGACTTTC	-	-	TRBJ2-6	TRBV6-5
CASSVASGGPDTGELFF	TGTGCCAGCAGCGTAGCGTCCGGGGGGCCGGACACCGGGGAGCTGTTTTTT	-	-	TRBJ2-2	TRBV9
CASSPGGASNQPQHF	TGTGCCAGCAGTCCGGGGGGGGCTAGCAATCAGCCCCAGCATTTT	-	-	TRBJ1-5	TRBV28
CASRSGSYEQYF	TGTGCCAGCAGGAGCGGGAGTTACGAGCAGTACTTC	TRBD2	-	TRBJ2-7	TRBV2
CASKPRGGWEQYF	TGTGCCAGTAAGCCGCGGGGTGGGTGGGAGCAGTACTTC	-	-	TRBJ2-7	TRBV19
CASSDLGDTQYF	TGTGCCAGTAGTGATCTCGGGGATACGCAGTATTTT	-	once	TRBJ2-3	TRBV19
CASSPLGGGLNEKLFF	TGTGCCAGCAGTCCCCTCGGGGGAGGGCTTAATGAAAAACTGTTTTTT	-	-	TRBJ1-4	TRBV6-6
CASSLVMRGSSGNTIYF	TGTGCCAGCAGCTTAGTTATGCGGGGTTCTTCTGGAAACACCATATATTTT	-	-	TRBJ1-3	TRBV11-2
CASSYRGKNTEAFF	TGTGCCAGCAGTTACCGGGGGAAGAACACTGAAGCTTTCTTT	-	-	TRBJ1-1	TRBV6-5
CASSPTGYGYTF	TGTGCCAGCAGCCCGACAGGCTATGGCTACACCTTC	-	-	TRBJ1-2	TRBV11-2
CASSSRSYNEQFF	TGTGCCAGCAGTTCTAGGTCCTACAATGAGCAGTTCTTC	-	-	TRBJ2-1	TRBV6-2/TRBV6-3
CASSQEESIDTEAFF	TGTGCCAGCAGCCAAGAGGAGAGCATCGACACTGAAGCTTTCTTT	-	-	TRBJ1-1	TRBV3-1/TRBV3-2
CASSSRWGDLPPDTQYF	TGTGCCAGCAGCTCAAGGTGGGGGGATTTGCCCCCAGATACGCAGTATTTT	-	-	TRBJ2-3	TRBV5-6
CASSPQSGSVNQPQHF	TGTGCCAGCAGCCCTCAATCCGGGTCGGTCAATCAGCCCCAGCATTTT	-	-	TRBJ1-5	TRBV28
CASSNPSGLRDEQFF	TGTGCCAGCAGCAATCCTAGCGGACTTAGGGATGAGCAGTTCTTC	TRBD2	-	TRBJ2-1	TRBV7-2
CASSPPRRNTEAFF	TGTGCCAGCAGTCCGCCCCGGAGGAACACTGAAGCTTTCTTT	-	-	TRBJ1-1	TRBV6-5
CASSQNELTGAAFF	TGCGCCAGCAGCCAAAATGAGTTAACAGGGGCAGCTTTCTTT	TRBD1	-	TRBJ1-1	TRBV4-3
CASSPRNTEAFF	TGTGCCAGCAGCCCCCGGAACACTGAAGCTTTCTTT	-	-	TRBJ1-1	TRBV5-6
CAISDKPSSDYGYTF	TGTGCCATCAGTGACAAACCATCCTCGGACTATGGCTACACCTTC	-	-	TRBJ1-2	TRBV10-3
CASSFSRGRVVTGELFF	TGCGCCAGCAGCTTTAGCAGGGGGCGTGTAGTCACCGGGGAGCTGTTTTTT	TRBD1	-	TRBJ2-2	TRBV5-1
CASSSSPRSGGQPQHF	TGTGCCAGCAGCTCGTCTCCGCGGAGCGGGGGTCAGCCCCAGCATTTT	-	-	TRBJ1-5	TRBV5-6
CAWSDGTGNTEAFF	TGTGCCTGGAGCGACGGGACTGGGAACACTGAAGCTTTCTTT	-	-	TRBJ1-1	TRBV30
CASSVASTDTQYF	TGTGCCAGCAGTGTGGCTAGCACAGATACGCAGTATTTT	-	-	TRBJ2-3	TRBV2
CASSPGQSYEQYF	TGTGCCAGCAGCCCCGGACAGAGCTACGAGCAGTACTTC	-	-	TRBJ2-7	TRBV4-2
CASSFYGGPLHF	TGTGCCAGCAGTTTCTACGGTGGACCCCTCCACTTT	-	-	TRBJ1-6	TRBV6-5
CASNSPDIRTEAFF	TGTGCCAGTAATTCTCCGGACATTCGGACTGAAGCTTTCTTT	-	-	TRBJ1-1	TRBV19
CSASEQGASTDTQYF	TGCAGTGCTAGTGAACAGGGAGCTAGCACAGATACGCAGTATTTT	-	-	TRBJ2-3	TRBV20-1
CASNLNGQRLQYF	TGTGCCAGCAACCTAAATGGACAGCGTTTGCAGTATTTT	-	-	TRBJ2-3	TRBV3-1/TRBV3-2
CASSLQPQGLNSPLHF	TGTGCCAGCAGCTTACAACCACAGGGCCTAAATTCACCCCTCCACTTT	-	-	TRBJ1-6	TRBV7-2
CATSDFRRTDTQYF	TGTGCCACCAGTGATTTCCGCAGAACAGATACGCAGTATTTT	-	-	TRBJ2-3	TRBV24-1
CASSLLREISYNEQFF	TGTGCCAGCAGCTTGTTGCGGGAGATCTCCTACAATGAGCAGTTCTTC	TRBD2	-	TRBJ2-1	TRBV5-6